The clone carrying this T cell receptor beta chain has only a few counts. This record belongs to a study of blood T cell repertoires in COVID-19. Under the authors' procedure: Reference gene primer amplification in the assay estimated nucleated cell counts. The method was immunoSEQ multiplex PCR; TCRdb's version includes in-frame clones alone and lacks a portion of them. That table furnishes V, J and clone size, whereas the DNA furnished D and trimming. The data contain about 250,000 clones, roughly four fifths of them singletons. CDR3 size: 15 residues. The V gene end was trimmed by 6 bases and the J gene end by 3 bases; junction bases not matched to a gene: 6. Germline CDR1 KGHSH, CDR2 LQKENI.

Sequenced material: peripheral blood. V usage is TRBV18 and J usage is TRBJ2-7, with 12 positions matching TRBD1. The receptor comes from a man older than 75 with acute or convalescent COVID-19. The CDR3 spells CASSPGTGGYYEQYF. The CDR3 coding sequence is TGTGCCAGCTCCCCCGGGACAGGGGGCTACTACGAGCAGTACTTC.